Listed below are T cell receptor beta chains from one sample, sequenced in a study of T cell responses to AZD1222 COVID-19 vaccine. Assay used: immunoSEQ multiplex PCR; TCRdb lists only in-frame clones, some missing. The sample has fewer than 200,000 clones, about 89% seen once. This sample comprised peripheral blood, obtained 28 days after the second AZD1222 dose. Receptor source: an adult who received the AZD1222 COVID-19 vaccine. CDR3s include the opening cysteine and the closing phenylalanine or tryptophan. D genes are given only for firm matches. The listing skips clone size in some rows; elsewhere it reads once, few, many or a size class.

clone size: once; D gene: TRBD2; J gene: TRBJ2-4; V gene: TRBV4-1; CDR3 DNA: TGCGCCAGCAGCGAACCGGGACTAGCGGGGAAAAACATTCAGTACTTC; CDR3 protein: CASSEPGLAGKNIQYF
clone size: .; D gene: .; J gene: TRBJ1-5; V gene: TRBV27; CDR3 DNA: TGTGCCAGCAGCCCTTATTTTGGGACGACACTACGGGGACAGCCCCAGCATTTT; CDR3 protein: CASSPYFGTTLRGQPQHF
clone size: once; D gene: .; J gene: TRBJ2-5; V gene: TRBV29-1; CDR3 DNA: TGCAGCGTTGCCAGGTCGGCCTTAGGAGAGACCCAGTACTTC; CDR3 protein: CSVARSALGETQYF
clone size: .; D gene: .; J gene: TRBJ2-2; V gene: TRBV9; CDR3 DNA: TGTGCCAGCAGCGTAGGGGTGGATTCCGGGGAGCTGTTTTTT; CDR3 protein: CASSVGVDSGELFF
clone size: .; D gene: TRBD2; J gene: TRBJ2-5; V gene: TRBV6-5; CDR3 DNA: TGTGCCAGCAGTTACGGGAGCGGGAGGGCCTTAACCCAGTACTTC; CDR3 protein: CASSYGSGRALTQYF
clone size: .; D gene: .; J gene: TRBJ2-7; V gene: TRBV18; CDR3 DNA: TGTGCCAGCTCACCACGAAAGGGCAACTCCTACGAGCAGTACTTC; CDR3 protein: CASSPRKGNSYEQYF
clone size: .; D gene: TRBD1; J gene: TRBJ1-4; V gene: TRBV30; CDR3 DNA: TGTGCCTGGAGTTCCCAAGTGCAGGGGGTTAATGAAAAACTGTTTTTT; CDR3 protein: CAWSSQVQGVNEKLFF
clone size: .; D gene: .; J gene: TRBJ1-1; V gene: TRBV12-5; CDR3 DNA: TGTGCTAGTGCCCTAATCCCGGGGACCAACACTGAAGCTTTCTTT; CDR3 protein: CASALIPGTNTEAFF
clone size: .; D gene: TRBD1; J gene: TRBJ2-2; V gene: TRBV7-3; CDR3 DNA: TGTGCCAGCAGCGAGACAGGGACGGGGGAGCTGTTTTTT; CDR3 protein: CASSETGTGELFF
clone size: .; D gene: TRBD2; J gene: TRBJ2-7; V gene: TRBV5-4; CDR3 DNA: TGTGCCAGCAGCCCCGCCGGGACTAGCTTATCGTACGAGCAGTACTTC; CDR3 protein: CASSPAGTSLSYEQYF
clone size: .; D gene: TRBD1; J gene: TRBJ1-4; V gene: TRBV6-5; CDR3 DNA: TGTGCCAGCAGGACAGGGGATGAAAAACTGTTTTTT; CDR3 protein: CASRTGDEKLFF
clone size: .; D gene: TRBD2; J gene: TRBJ2-5; V gene: TRBV7-9; CDR3 DNA: TGTGCCAGCAGCCCGCGGACTAGCGGGGATTGGGAGACCCAGTACTTC; CDR3 protein: CASSPRTSGDWETQYF
clone size: .; D gene: .; J gene: TRBJ1-2; V gene: TRBV4-2; CDR3 DNA: TGTGCCAGCAGCCCGCAGGCAGCCTCTAATAACTATGGCTACACCTTC; CDR3 protein: CASSPQAASNNYGYTF
clone size: .; D gene: .; J gene: TRBJ2-1; V gene: TRBV6-4; CDR3 DNA: TGTGCCAGCAGTGACTCGTTGGTAGCTAATGAGCAGTTCTTC; CDR3 protein: CASSDSLVANEQFF
clone size: .; D gene: TRBD2; J gene: TRBJ2-5; V gene: TRBV7-8; CDR3 DNA: TGTGCCAGCAGCCGAGGACTAGCGGGAGAGACCCAGTACTTC; CDR3 protein: CASSRGLAGETQYF
clone size: .; D gene: .; J gene: TRBJ2-3; V gene: TRBV5-1; CDR3 DNA: TGCGCCAGCAGCTTGGCGCCCGCAGATACGCAGTATTTT; CDR3 protein: CASSLAPADTQYF
clone size: .; D gene: .; J gene: TRBJ1-3; V gene: TRBV6-6; CDR3 DNA: TGTGCCAGCAGTTACTCGGACAGAGGAAACACCATATATTTT; CDR3 protein: CASSYSDRGNTIYF
clone size: .; D gene: .; J gene: TRBJ2-7; V gene: TRBV11-2; CDR3 DNA: TGTGCCAGCAGCTTAACAACGGCGGCATCCTACGAGCAGTACTTC; CDR3 protein: CASSLTTAASYEQYF
clone size: .; D gene: TRBD1; J gene: TRBJ1-6; V gene: TRBV2; CDR3 DNA: TGTGCCAGCACCAGCAGACAGGGATTCTCCTATAATTCACCCCTCCACTTT; CDR3 protein: CASTSRQGFSYNSPLHF
clone size: .; D gene: .; J gene: TRBJ1-2; V gene: TRBV30; CDR3 DNA: TGTGCCTGGACAGTCCAATATGGCTACACCTTC; CDR3 protein: CAWTVQYGYTF
clone size: few; D gene: .; J gene: TRBJ1-5; V gene: TRBV30; CDR3 DNA: TGTGCCTGGAGTTCGGGTTCCAATCAGCCCCAGCATTTT; CDR3 protein: CAWSSGSNQPQHF
clone size: .; D gene: TRBD2; J gene: TRBJ2-2; V gene: TRBV19; CDR3 DNA: TGTGCCAGTAGTCGGCGGGAGGCCACCGGGGAGCTGTTTTTT; CDR3 protein: CASSRREATGELFF
clone size: few; D gene: TRBD1; J gene: TRBJ2-7; V gene: TRBV29-1; CDR3 DNA: TGCAGCGTTGGGGACAGGGGGCCCCACGAGCAGTACTTC; CDR3 protein: CSVGDRGPHEQYF
clone size: .; D gene: TRBD1; J gene: TRBJ2-1; V gene: TRBV3-1/TRBV3-2; CDR3 DNA: TGTGCCAGCAGCCTTCTCTACAGGGGCAATGAGCAGTTCTTC; CDR3 protein: CASSLLYRGNEQFF
clone size: .; D gene: .; J gene: TRBJ1-4; V gene: TRBV6-5; CDR3 DNA: TGTGCCAGCACTCGGACCCATAGCCATAATGAAAAACTGTTTTTT; CDR3 protein: CASTRTHSHNEKLFF
clone size: .; D gene: TRBD1; J gene: TRBJ2-1; V gene: TRBV19; CDR3 DNA: TGTGCCAGTAGTTCAGGGGGTACTGAGCAGTTCTTC; CDR3 protein: CASSSGGTEQFF
clone size: .; D gene: .; J gene: TRBJ1-1; V gene: TRBV27; CDR3 DNA: TGTGCCAGCAAAGTATCCGGGGGTGGCACTGAAGCTTTCTTT; CDR3 protein: CASKVSGGGTEAFF
clone size: .; D gene: .; J gene: TRBJ2-1; V gene: TRBV18; CDR3 DNA: TGTGCCAGCTCACCACAGGCGGCTAGGGGTACCTACAATGAGCAGTTCTTC; CDR3 protein: CASSPQAARGTYNEQFF
clone size: .; D gene: TRBD2; J gene: TRBJ2-2; V gene: TRBV6-5; CDR3 DNA: TGTGCCAGCAGTTGGACTAGCGTGAACACCGGGGAGCTGTTTTTT; CDR3 protein: CASSWTSVNTGELFF
clone size: .; D gene: .; J gene: TRBJ1-5; V gene: TRBV7-2; CDR3 DNA: TGTGCCAGCAGCTTAATCGGGGCTTCGGGGACCCAGCATTTT; CDR3 protein: CASSLIGASGTQHF
clone size: .; D gene: TRBD2; J gene: TRBJ2-1; V gene: TRBV12-5; CDR3 DNA: TGTGCTAGTGGTTCAGCGGGAGGAGGGGAGTTCTTC; CDR3 protein: CASGSAGGGEFF
clone size: .; D gene: .; J gene: TRBJ1-6; V gene: TRBV7-2; CDR3 DNA: TGTGCCAGCAGCTTTGGTCCTTCAAGGGTAACGGGTAATTCACCCCTCCACTTT; CDR3 protein: CASSFGPSRVTGNSPLHF
clone size: .; D gene: TRBD1; J gene: TRBJ2-6; V gene: TRBV11-2; CDR3 DNA: TGTGCCAGCAGCTTAAAGAGGACAGGGGGCTCTGGGGCCAACGTCCTGACTTTC; CDR3 protein: CASSLKRTGGSGANVLTF
clone size: .; D gene: .; J gene: TRBJ2-7; V gene: TRBV11-3; CDR3 DNA: TGTGCCAGCAGCCCCAAACCTGGGGGAGGACCCGACTCCTACGAGCAGTACTTC; CDR3 protein: CASSPKPGGGPDSYEQYF
clone size: .; D gene: .; J gene: TRBJ2-5; V gene: TRBV28; CDR3 DNA: TGTGCGAGTTCGGGCGTAGGGACCCAGTACTTC; CDR3 protein: CASSGVGTQYF
clone size: .; D gene: .; J gene: TRBJ1-4; V gene: TRBV30; CDR3 DNA: TGTGCCTGGAGTGTACAGTTGATTAATGAAAAACTGTTTTTT; CDR3 protein: CAWSVQLINEKLFF
clone size: .; D gene: TRBD1; J gene: TRBJ1-6; V gene: TRBV7-9; CDR3 DNA: TGTGCCAGCAGCCTACAGGGGTCACCCCTCCACTTT; CDR3 protein: CASSLQGSPLHF
clone size: .; D gene: .; J gene: TRBJ1-1; V gene: TRBV30; CDR3 DNA: TGTGCCTGGACCCTACAGACAATGAACACTGAAGCTTTCTTT; CDR3 protein: CAWTLQTMNTEAFF
clone size: once; D gene: .; J gene: TRBJ2-7; V gene: TRBV11-2; CDR3 DNA: TGTGCCAGCAGCCCAGGGGGCAGACAGGGAGGGCGTCCCTACGAGCAGTACTTC; CDR3 protein: CASSPGGRQGGRPYEQYF
clone size: .; D gene: TRBD2; J gene: TRBJ2-1; V gene: TRBV11-2; CDR3 DNA: TGTGCCAGCAGTCGACTAACTAGCGGGGCTGAGCAGTTCTTC; CDR3 protein: CASSRLTSGAEQFF
clone size: .; D gene: TRBD1; J gene: TRBJ2-5; V gene: TRBV6-2/TRBV6-3; CDR3 DNA: TGTGCCAGCAGCCGCATCAGGACAGGTCCAGAGACCCAGTACTTC; CDR3 protein: CASSRIRTGPETQYF
clone size: .; D gene: TRBD2; J gene: TRBJ2-4; V gene: TRBV24-1; CDR3 DNA: TGTGCCACCAGTGCTGTCCCAGGGCTAGCGGGGACTGGGGAAAACATTCAGTACTTC; CDR3 protein: CATSAVPGLAGTGENIQYF
clone size: .; D gene: .; J gene: TRBJ2-5; V gene: TRBV6-5; CDR3 DNA: TGTGCCAGCAGCCGGGGTCCCCTGGGGTACTTC; CDR3 protein: CASSRGPLGYF
clone size: .; D gene: .; J gene: TRBJ1-2; V gene: TRBV28; CDR3 DNA: TGTGCCAGCGCTGGTGGGGGACAAGCTCCCTATGGCTACACCTTC; CDR3 protein: CASAGGGQAPYGYTF
clone size: .; D gene: .; J gene: TRBJ1-4; V gene: TRBV19; CDR3 DNA: TGTGCCAGTAGTAGGAGTTATCAAGAAAAACTGTTTTTT; CDR3 protein: CASSRSYQEKLFF
clone size: .; D gene: .; J gene: TRBJ2-1; V gene: TRBV7-9; CDR3 DNA: TGTGCCAGCAGCCCTGGTCTGGGGGCCTTTGAGCAGTTCTTC; CDR3 protein: CASSPGLGAFEQFF
clone size: .; D gene: .; J gene: TRBJ2-3; V gene: TRBV11-3; CDR3 DNA: TGTGCCAGCAGCCCGGGACTTAGCACAGATACGCAGTATTTT; CDR3 protein: CASSPGLSTDTQYF
clone size: .; D gene: .; J gene: TRBJ2-5; V gene: TRBV5-1; CDR3 DNA: TGCGCCAGCAGCTTGGTACGGGGACAAGAGACCCAGTACTTC; CDR3 protein: CASSLVRGQETQYF
clone size: .; D gene: .; J gene: TRBJ1-1; V gene: TRBV6-2/TRBV6-3; CDR3 DNA: TGTGCCAGCAGTTACTCGGCCACTGAAGCTTTCTTT; CDR3 protein: CASSYSATEAFF
clone size: .; D gene: TRBD1; J gene: TRBJ1-3; V gene: TRBV19; CDR3 DNA: TGTGCCAGTAGAAGCAGGGGGCAGTCGGACACCATATATTTT; CDR3 protein: CASRSRGQSDTIYF
clone size: .; D gene: .; J gene: TRBJ1-5; V gene: TRBV5-4; CDR3 DNA: TGTGCCAGCAGCTTGGAGCCGGCTGGTGGGCCCCAGCATTTT; CDR3 protein: CASSLEPAGGPQHF
clone size: .; D gene: TRBD2; J gene: TRBJ2-4; V gene: TRBV9; CDR3 DNA: TGTGCCAGCAGCCCCCGGGGGGACCCTATTACCAAAAACATTCAGTACTTC; CDR3 protein: CASSPRGDPITKNIQYF
clone size: .; D gene: .; J gene: TRBJ1-5; V gene: TRBV7-2; CDR3 DNA: TGTGCCAGCAGCTTATTGGGGACCCATCAGCCCCAGCATTTT; CDR3 protein: CASSLLGTHQPQHF
clone size: .; D gene: .; J gene: TRBJ2-3; V gene: TRBV2; CDR3 DNA: TGTGCCAGCAGTGCAAGCCCCGCGGATACGCAGTATTTT; CDR3 protein: CASSASPADTQYF
clone size: .; D gene: .; J gene: TRBJ2-1; V gene: TRBV9; CDR3 DNA: TGTGCCAGCAGCCCACGCCAGTCCGATAGTGAGCAGTTCTTC; CDR3 protein: CASSPRQSDSEQFF
clone size: .; D gene: TRBD2; J gene: TRBJ2-1; V gene: TRBV3-1/TRBV3-2; CDR3 DNA: TGTGCCAGCAGCCAAGGACTAGCGAGGAATGAGCAGTTCTTC; CDR3 protein: CASSQGLARNEQFF
clone size: .; D gene: .; J gene: TRBJ1-6; V gene: TRBV3-1/TRBV3-2; CDR3 DNA: TGTGCCAGCAGCCAAGGATGGACGGGCAATTCACCCCTCCACTTT; CDR3 protein: CASSQGWTGNSPLHF
clone size: .; D gene: TRBD1; J gene: TRBJ2-6; V gene: TRBV19; CDR3 DNA: TGTGCCACCGGACAGGGTGGGGTGGGGGCCAACGTCCTGACTTTC; CDR3 protein: CATGQGGVGANVLTF
clone size: .; D gene: .; J gene: TRBJ1-1; V gene: TRBV10-3; CDR3 DNA: TGTGCCATCAGCAGGGATTTTAACACTGAAGCTTTCTTT; CDR3 protein: CAISRDFNTEAFF